These 4 T cell receptor beta chains came from one sample sequenced in a study of blood T cells in healthy people across ages. Combining a sample-barcoded 5' primer with a J-beta primer mix, a second PCR ran for about 6 to 11 cycles. TCRdb itself ran the 5' RACE reads through MiXCR, one entry per CDR3 protein. This sample has about 800,000 distinct CDR3 sequences; 25% occur once, and the top ten carry 3% to 4.5%. The data also belong to a second study, concerning T cells of mothers and their children.

The sequencing input was blood. These receptor sequences come from a boy under 18 in good health.

V usage is TRBV2 and J usage is TRBJ2-2, with D possibly being TRBD1 or TRBD2 (5 bases each). There are 13 residues in the CDR3. V was pared by 4 bases and J by 7 bases, with 10 bases between. Germline V gene data show CDR1 as SNHLY and CDR2 as FYNNEI. Here the CDR3 DNA reads TGTGCCAGCAGTGCTGGGGCGGGCGGGGAGCTGTTTTTT. As protein: CASSAGAGGELFF.

The gene calls are TRBV5-1 and TRBJ2-1; 10 bases are a match to TRBD2. This CDR3 has 15 residues. CDR1 and CDR2 from the germline V gene are SGHRS and YFSETQ. V lost 0 bases to trimming and J lost 9 bases; unmatched junction nucleotides: 6. CDR3 sequence: CASSLELAGDGEQFF. For the CDR3, the DNA is TGCGCCAGCAGCTTGGAGCTAGCGGGAGACGGTGAGCAGTTCTTC.

V gene TRBV28 combines with J gene TRBJ2-3; no definite D call. The CDR3 spans 16 residues. Germline loops: CDR1 MDHEN, CDR2 SYDVKM. The V gene lost 9 bases and the J gene lost 0 bases, with 19 bases spanning the gap. The CDR3 DNA reads as TGTGCCAGTCCTCCGATGACCCTAACTAGCACAGATACGCAGTATTTT. It specifies CASPPMTLTSTDTQYF.

This chain uses TRBV2 with TRBJ2-7; TRBD2 aligns across 7 bases. Germline V gene data show CDR1 as SNHLY and CDR2 as FYNNEI. V shed 4 bases, J shed 2 bases, and the junction held 5 bases outside the gene matches. The CDR3 length is 14 residues. The CDR3 loop is CASSGSAGPYEQYF. In DNA, the CDR3 is TGTGCCAGCAGTGGCTCAGCGGGACCCTACGAGCAGTACTTC.